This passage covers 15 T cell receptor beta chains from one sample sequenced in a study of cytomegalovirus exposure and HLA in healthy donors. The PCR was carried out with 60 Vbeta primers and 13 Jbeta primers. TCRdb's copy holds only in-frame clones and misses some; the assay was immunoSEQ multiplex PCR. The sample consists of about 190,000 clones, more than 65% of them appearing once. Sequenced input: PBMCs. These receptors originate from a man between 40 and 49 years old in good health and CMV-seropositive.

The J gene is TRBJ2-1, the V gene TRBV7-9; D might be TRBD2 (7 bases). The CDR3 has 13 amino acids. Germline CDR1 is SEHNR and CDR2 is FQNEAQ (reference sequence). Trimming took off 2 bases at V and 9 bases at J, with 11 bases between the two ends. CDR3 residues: CASSLLGGGEQFF. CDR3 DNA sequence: TGTGCCAGCAGCTTACTGGGAGGGGGTGAGCAGTTCTTC.

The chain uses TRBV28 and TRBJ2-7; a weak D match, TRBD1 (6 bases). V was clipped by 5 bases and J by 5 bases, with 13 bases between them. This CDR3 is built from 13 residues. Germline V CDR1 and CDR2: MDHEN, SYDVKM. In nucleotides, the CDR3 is TGTGCCAGCAGTCTCAACAGGGCCGACGAGCAGTACTTC. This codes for CASSLNRADEQYF.

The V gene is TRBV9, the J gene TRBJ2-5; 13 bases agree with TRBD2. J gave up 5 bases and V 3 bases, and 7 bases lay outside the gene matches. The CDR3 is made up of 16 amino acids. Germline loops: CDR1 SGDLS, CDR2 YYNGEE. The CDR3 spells CASSASGTSGVETQYF. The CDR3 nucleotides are TGTGCCAGCAGCGCCTCCGGGACTAGCGGGGTGGAGACCCAGTACTTC.

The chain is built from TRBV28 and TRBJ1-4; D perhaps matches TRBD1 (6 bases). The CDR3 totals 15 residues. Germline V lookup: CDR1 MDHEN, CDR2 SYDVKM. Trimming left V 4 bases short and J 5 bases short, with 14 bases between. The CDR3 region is CASSSLGRGNEKLFF. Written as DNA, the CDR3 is TGTGCCAGCAGTTCCTTAGGCAGGGGCAATGAAAAACTGTTTTTT.

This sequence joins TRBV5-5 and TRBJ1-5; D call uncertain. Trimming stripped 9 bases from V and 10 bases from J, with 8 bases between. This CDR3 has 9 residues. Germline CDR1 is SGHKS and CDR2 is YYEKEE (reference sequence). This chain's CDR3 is CATGIPQHF. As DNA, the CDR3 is TGTGCCACCGGTATACCCCAGCATTTT.

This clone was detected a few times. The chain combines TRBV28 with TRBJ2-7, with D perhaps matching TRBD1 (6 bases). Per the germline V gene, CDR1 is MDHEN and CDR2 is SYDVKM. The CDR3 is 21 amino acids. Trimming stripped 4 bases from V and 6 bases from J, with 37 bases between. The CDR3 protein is CASSSHDPGVGGTNYGGEQYF. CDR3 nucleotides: TGTGCCAGCAGTTCCCACGACCCCGGGGTAGGGGGAACGAACTACGGAGGCGAGCAGTACTTC.

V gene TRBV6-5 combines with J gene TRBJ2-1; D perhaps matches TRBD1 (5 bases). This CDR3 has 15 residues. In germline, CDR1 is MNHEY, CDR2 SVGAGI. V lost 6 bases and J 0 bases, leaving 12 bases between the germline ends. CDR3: CASSRNRFSYNEQFF. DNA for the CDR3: TGTGCCAGCAGCCGTAACAGGTTCTCCTACAATGAGCAGTTCTTC.

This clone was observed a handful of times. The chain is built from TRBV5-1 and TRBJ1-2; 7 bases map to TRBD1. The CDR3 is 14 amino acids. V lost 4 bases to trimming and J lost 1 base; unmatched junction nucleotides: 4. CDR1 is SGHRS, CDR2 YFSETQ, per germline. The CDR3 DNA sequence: TGCGCCAGCAGCCAGGGGGATATTAACTATGGCTACACCTTC. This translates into CASSQGDINYGYTF.

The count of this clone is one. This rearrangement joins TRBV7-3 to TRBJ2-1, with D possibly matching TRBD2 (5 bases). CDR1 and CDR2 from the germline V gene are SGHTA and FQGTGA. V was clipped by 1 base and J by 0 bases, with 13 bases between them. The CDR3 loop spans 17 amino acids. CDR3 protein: CASSLNSGRGSYNEQFF. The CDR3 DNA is TGTGCCAGCAGCTTAAATTCCGGCCGGGGCTCCTACAATGAGCAGTTCTTC.

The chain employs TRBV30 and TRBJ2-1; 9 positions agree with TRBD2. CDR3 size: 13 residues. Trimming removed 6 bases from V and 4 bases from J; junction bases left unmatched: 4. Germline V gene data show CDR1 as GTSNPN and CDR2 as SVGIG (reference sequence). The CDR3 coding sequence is TGTGCCTGCGAGACTAGCGGTTACAATGAGCAGTTCTTC. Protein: CACETSGYNEQFF. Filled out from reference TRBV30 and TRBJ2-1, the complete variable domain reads SQTIHQWPATLVQPVGSPLSLECTVEGTSNPNLYWYRQAAGRGLQLLFYSVGIGQISSEVPQNLSASRPQDRQFILSSKKLLLSDSGFYLCACETSGYNEQFFGPGTRLTVL.

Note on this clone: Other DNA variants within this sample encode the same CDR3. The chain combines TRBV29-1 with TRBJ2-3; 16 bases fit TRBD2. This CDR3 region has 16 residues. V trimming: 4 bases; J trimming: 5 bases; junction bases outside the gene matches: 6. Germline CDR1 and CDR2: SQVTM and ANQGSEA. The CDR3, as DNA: TGCAGCGTTGTACCCGGGACTAGCGGGGGGGGAGATACGCAGTATTTT. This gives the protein CSVVPGTSGGGDTQYF.

CDR3 sequence (DNA): TGTGCCATCGGAGGGATGTCTAATGAAAAACTGTTTTTT. Encoded protein: CAIGGMSNEKLFF. V and J are TRBV10-3 and TRBJ1-4; D is undetermined. Looked up from germline, CDR1 is ENHRY and CDR2 is SYGVKD. The CDR3 extends over 13 amino acids. V lost 8 bases and J lost 3, with 10 bases in between.

CDR3 sequence reads: CASSLGQGTIYEQYF. The DNA for the CDR3 is TGTGCCAGCAGCTTAGGGCAGGGCACGATCTACGAGCAGTACTTC. The chain recombines TRBV7-8 with TRBJ2-7, with a tentative D call TRBD1 (5 bases). There are 15 residues in the CDR3. Germline V gene data show CDR1 as SGHVS and CDR2 as FQNEAQ. V lost 1 base to trimming and J lost 3 bases, with 13 bases between them. The full variable domain, its missing parts supplied by reference TRBV7-8 and TRBJ2-7, is GAGVSQSPRYKVAKRGQDVALRCDPISGHVSLFWYQQALGQGPEFLTYFQNEAQLDKSGLPSDRFFAERPEGSVSTLKIQRTQQEDSAVYLCASSLGQGTIYEQYFGPGTRLTVT.

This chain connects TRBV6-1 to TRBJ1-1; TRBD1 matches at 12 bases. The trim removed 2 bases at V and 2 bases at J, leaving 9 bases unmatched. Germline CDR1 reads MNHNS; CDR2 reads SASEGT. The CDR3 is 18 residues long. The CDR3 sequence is CASSETPGQGAENTEAFF. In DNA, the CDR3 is TGTGCCAGCAGTGAAACACCGGGACAGGGGGCAGAAAACACTGAAGCTTTCTTT.

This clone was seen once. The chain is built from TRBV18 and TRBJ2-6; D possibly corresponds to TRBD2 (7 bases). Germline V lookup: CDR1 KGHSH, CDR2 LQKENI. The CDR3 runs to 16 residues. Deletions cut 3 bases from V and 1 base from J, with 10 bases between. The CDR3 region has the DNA TGTGCCAGCTCACCGCGGGGGCGGTCTGGGGCCAACGTCCTGACTTTC. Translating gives CASSPRGRSGANVLTF.